This T cell receptor beta chain was captured by sequencing in a study of shared clonotypes between healthy human individuals. Repertoires were generated with immunoSEQ multiplex PCR, while TCRdb's copy carries only in-frame clones and drops some. This table has 100,000 or so clones, just over 65% appearing once. V was shortened by 6 bases and J by 6 bases, with 14 bases between the two germline ends. Per germline, CDR1 SGHAT and CDR2 FQNNGV. CDR3 length: 14 amino acids. This clonotype was obtained from a woman between 25 and 40 years old in good health. The source material was memory CD8+ T cells sorted from blood. Subset described: CD45RO+ cells pooled with CCR7-negative TemRA cells. The J gene is TRBJ2-2, the V gene TRBV11-2; a weak D match, TRBD2 (6 bases). The chain's CDR3 is CASSRDFPPGELFF. CDR3 coding DNA: TGTGCCAGCAGTAGGGACTTCCCACCCGGGGAGCTGTTTTTT.